The 8 T cell receptor beta chains reported below all come from one sample, sequenced in a study of T-cell memory formation after mild COVID-19. TCRdb re-derived calls from the 5' RACE reads in MiXCR, one entry per CDR3 protein. Seen here are around 400,000 distinct CDR3 sequences, 24% observed once, and the top ten hold around 8.1%. Sequencing was performed on PBMCs or a T cell subset sorted from them (not recorded which). The receptor source for this set is an adult woman who had mild COVID-19 (a few samples of this study predate the infection). Cell type and time point are not known.

The CDR3 DNA sequence: TGTGCCACCAGCCAAATTATTAGCGGGAGTAGAGATACGCAGTATTTT. As protein: CATSQIISGSRDTQYF. The genes are TRBV15 and TRBJ2-3, with 9 positions matching TRBD2. Trimming removed 5 bases from V and 5 bases from J; junction bases left unmatched: 11. This CDR3 has 16 amino acids. Per germline, CDR1 LNHNV and CDR2 YYDKDF (reference sequence).

This clonotype was picked up many times. The J gene is TRBJ1-1, the V gene TRBV7-6; no firm D call. The CDR3 consists of 13 residues. Germline V gene data show CDR1 as SGHVS and CDR2 as FNYEAQ. Trimming pared 1 base from V and 4 bases from J, leaving 7 bases between. The CDR3 nucleotides read TGTGCCAGCAGCTTAGTTTTGGCCACTGAAGCTTTCTTT. Translation: CASSLVLATEAFF.

The CDR3 DNA sequence: TGTGCCAGCAGTGAGGGTAGTTCCGTGAGCACAGATACGCAGTATTTT. This sequence encodes CASSEGSSVSTDTQYF. The rearrangement joins TRBV2 to TRBJ2-3; no reliable D call. The CDR3 is 16 amino acids. V was pared by 3 bases and J by 0 bases, with 13 bases between. The germline V gene has CDR1 SNHLY and CDR2 FYNNEI.

The chain recombines TRBV15 with TRBJ2-3, with 7 bases matching TRBD1. Germline V gene data show CDR1 as LNHNV and CDR2 as YYDKDF (reference sequence). Trimming at V came to 7 bases and at J to 2 bases, leaving 3 bases not matched to a gene. This CDR3 is 13 amino acids long. CDR3 residues: CATTQGNTDTQYF. CDR3 nucleotides: TGTGCCACCACACAGGGGAACACAGATACGCAGTATTTT.

There are a few counts of this clonotype. The chain uses TRBV12-3 or TRBV12-4 and TRBJ2-5; 8 nucleotides agree with TRBD1. The CDR3 totals 15 residues. V lost 2 bases and J lost 5; bases outside the gene matches: 7. The CDR3 DNA reads TGTGCCAGCAGTTTAAGACAGGGGCGAGGGGAGACCCAGTACTTC. Translation: CASSLRQGRGETQYF.

V and J are TRBV7-9 and TRBJ2-1; 10 bases are a match to TRBD1. Losses at the gene ends were 5 bases for V and 10 bases for J; bases not matched to a gene: 2. The germline V gene encodes CDR1 SEHNR and CDR2 FQNEAQ (reference sequence). The CDR3 is made up of 12 amino acids. The CDR3 here is CASSRDRGEQFF. As DNA, the CDR3 is TGTGCCAGCAGCCGGGACAGGGGAGAGCAGTTCTTC. Looking up the rest from reference TRBV7-9 and TRBJ2-1 gives the full variable domain: DTGVSQNPRHKITKRGQNVTFRCDPISEHNRLYWYRQTLGQGPEFLTYFQNEAQLEKSRLLSDRFSAERPKGSFSTLEIQRTEQGDSAMYLCASSRDRGEQFFGPGTRLTVL.

This clonotype occurred a few times. J is TRBJ2-1 and V is TRBV5-1, with D maybe TRBD2 (6 bases). Germline CDR1 is SGHRS and CDR2 is YFSETQ. The V end was cut by 4 bases, the J end by 3 bases, with 8 bases between. This CDR3 comprises 13 residues. DNA of the CDR3: TGCGCCAGCAGCGGACTATACTACAATGAGCAGTTCTTC. It translates to CASSGLYYNEQFF.

The rearrangement links TRBV29-1 to TRBJ2-5; 8 nucleotides align to TRBD2. This CDR3 spans 14 amino acids. Losses at the gene ends were 5 bases for V and 4 bases for J; bases not matched to a gene: 9. CDR1 and CDR2 from the germline V gene are SQVTM and ANQGSEA. Here the CDR3 reads CSVSVGGGVETQYF. The CDR3 DNA sequence: TGCAGCGTTAGCGTCGGGGGGGGCGTAGAGACCCAGTACTTC.